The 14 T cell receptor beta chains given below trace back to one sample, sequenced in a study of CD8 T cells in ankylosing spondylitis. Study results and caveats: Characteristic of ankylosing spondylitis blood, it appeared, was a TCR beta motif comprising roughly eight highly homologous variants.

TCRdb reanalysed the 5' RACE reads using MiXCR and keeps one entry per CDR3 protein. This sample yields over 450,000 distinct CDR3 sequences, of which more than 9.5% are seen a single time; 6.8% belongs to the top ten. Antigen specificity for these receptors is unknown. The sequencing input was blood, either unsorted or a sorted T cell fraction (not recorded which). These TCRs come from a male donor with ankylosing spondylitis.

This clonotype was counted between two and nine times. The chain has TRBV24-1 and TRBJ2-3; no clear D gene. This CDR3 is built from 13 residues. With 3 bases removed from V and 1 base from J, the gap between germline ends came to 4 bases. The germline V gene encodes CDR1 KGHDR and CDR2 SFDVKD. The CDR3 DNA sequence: TGTGCCACCAGTGATCCCCGCACAGATACGCAGTATTTT. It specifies CATSDPRTDTQYF.

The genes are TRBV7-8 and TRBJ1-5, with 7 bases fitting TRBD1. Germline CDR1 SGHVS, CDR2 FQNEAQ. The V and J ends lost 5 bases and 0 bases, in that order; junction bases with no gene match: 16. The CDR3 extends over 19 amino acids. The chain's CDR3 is CASSLAGAGGFYSNQPQHF. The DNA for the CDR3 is TGTGCCAGCAGCCTCGCCGGGGCAGGGGGTTTTTATAGCAATCAGCCCCAGCATTTT.

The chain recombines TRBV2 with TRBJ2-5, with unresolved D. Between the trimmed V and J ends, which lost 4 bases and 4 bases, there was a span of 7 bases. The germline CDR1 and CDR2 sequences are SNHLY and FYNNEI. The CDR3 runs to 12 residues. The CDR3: CASSVFAETQYF. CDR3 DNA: TGTGCCAGCAGTGTGTTCGCAGAGACCCAGTACTTC.

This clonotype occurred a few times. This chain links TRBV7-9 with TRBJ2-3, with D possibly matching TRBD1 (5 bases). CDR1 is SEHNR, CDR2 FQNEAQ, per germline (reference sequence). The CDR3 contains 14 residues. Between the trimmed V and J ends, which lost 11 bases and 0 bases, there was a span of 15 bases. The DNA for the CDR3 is TGTGCCGGCGAAGGGGCCTCTAGCACAGATACGCAGTATTTT. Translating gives CAGEGASSTDTQYF.

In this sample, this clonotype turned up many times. The CDR3 sequence is CSAGSWAYQETQYF. Here the CDR3 DNA reads TGCAGCGCTGGGTCGTGGGCGTACCAAGAGACCCAGTACTTC. The gene calls are TRBV29-1 and TRBJ2-5, with D hard to call. Trimming removed 7 bases at V and 0 bases at J, with 15 bases between. The CDR3 totals 14 residues. CDR1 is SQVTM, CDR2 ANQGSEA, per germline. Together with reference TRBV29-1 and TRBJ2-5, the CDR3 gives the full variable domain: SAVISQKPSRDICQRGTSLTIQCQVDSQVTMMFWYRQQPGQSLTLIATANQGSEATYESGFVIDKFPISRPNLTFSTLTVSNMSPEDSSIYLCSAGSWAYQETQYFGPGTRLLVL.

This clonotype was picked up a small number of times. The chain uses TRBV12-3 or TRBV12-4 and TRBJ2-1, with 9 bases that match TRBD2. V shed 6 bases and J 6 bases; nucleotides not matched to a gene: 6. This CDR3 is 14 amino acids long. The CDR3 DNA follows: TGTGCCAGCAGCCGGGGACTAGCAATCAATGAGCAGTTCTTC. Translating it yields CASSRGLAINEQFF.

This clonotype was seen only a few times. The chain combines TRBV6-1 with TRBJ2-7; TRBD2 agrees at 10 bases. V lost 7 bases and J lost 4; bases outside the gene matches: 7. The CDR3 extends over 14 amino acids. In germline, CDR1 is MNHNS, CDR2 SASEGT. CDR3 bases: TGTGCCAGCACCTTCGGACTAGCGGAGTACGAGCAGTACTTC. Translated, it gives CASTFGLAEYEQYF.

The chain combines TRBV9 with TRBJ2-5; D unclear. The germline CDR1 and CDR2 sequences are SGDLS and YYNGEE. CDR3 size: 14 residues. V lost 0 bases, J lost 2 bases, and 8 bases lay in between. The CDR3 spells CASSVEPGQETQYF. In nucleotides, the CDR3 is TGTGCCAGCAGCGTAGAGCCCGGTCAAGAGACCCAGTACTTC.

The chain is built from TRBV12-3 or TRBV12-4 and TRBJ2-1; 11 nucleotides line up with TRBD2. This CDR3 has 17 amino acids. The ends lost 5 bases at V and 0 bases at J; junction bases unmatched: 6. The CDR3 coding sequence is TGTGCCAGCAGTCCCTCTAGCGGGAGGCCCTCCTACAATGAGCAGTTCTTC. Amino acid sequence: CASSPSSGRPSYNEQFF.

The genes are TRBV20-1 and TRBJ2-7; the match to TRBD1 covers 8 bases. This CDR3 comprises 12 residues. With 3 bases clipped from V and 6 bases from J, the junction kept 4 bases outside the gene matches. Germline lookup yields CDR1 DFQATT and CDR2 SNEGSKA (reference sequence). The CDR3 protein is CSASTGGSEQYF. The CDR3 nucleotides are TGCAGTGCTAGCACAGGGGGTTCCGAGCAGTACTTC.

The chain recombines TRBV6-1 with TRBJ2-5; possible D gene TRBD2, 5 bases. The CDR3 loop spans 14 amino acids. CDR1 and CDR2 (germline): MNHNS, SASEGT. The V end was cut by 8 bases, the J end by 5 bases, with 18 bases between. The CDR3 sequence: CASQRGFRGETQYF. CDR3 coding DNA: TGTGCCAGCCAACGAGGATTCCGCGGGGAGACCCAGTACTTC.

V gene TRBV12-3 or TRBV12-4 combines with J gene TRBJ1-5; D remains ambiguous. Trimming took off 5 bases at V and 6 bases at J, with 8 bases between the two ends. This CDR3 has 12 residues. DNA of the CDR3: TGTGCCAGCAGTGTCCTGGTTCAGCCCCAGCATTTT. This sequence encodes CASSVLVQPQHF.

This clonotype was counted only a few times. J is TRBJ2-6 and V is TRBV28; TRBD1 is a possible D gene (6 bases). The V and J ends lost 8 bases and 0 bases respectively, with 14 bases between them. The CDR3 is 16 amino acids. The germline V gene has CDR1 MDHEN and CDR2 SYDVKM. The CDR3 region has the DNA TGTGCCAGCTCGGAGACAGGCAACTCTGGGGCCAACGTCCTGACTTTC. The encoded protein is CASSETGNSGANVLTF.

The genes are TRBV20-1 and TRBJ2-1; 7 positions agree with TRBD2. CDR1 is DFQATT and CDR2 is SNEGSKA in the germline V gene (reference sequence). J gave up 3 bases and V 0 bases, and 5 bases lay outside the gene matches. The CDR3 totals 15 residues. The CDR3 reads CSAREWLAVYNEQFF. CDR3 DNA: TGCAGTGCTAGAGAGTGGCTAGCGGTCTACAATGAGCAGTTCTTC.